These 7 T cell receptor beta chains came from one sample sequenced in a study of T cells in women clearing cervical HPV infection. The protocol was immunoSEQ multiplex PCR, while the TCRdb copy is restricted to in-frame clones and leaves out a portion. The sample has some 15,000 clones. Sequenced sample: blood buffy coat. These receptors came from a woman between 18 and 70 years old with a cervical HPV16 infection that either progressed to CIN3+ or cleared (not recorded which).

The CDR3 bases that were read are TGTGCCAGCAGCTTCAGGGGGGTGAACACTGAA. This gives the protein CASSFRGVNTE. The whole CDR3 reads CASSFRGVNTEAFF. The chain joins TRBV7-2 to TRBJ1-1; the match to TRBD1 covers 7 bases. Coverage ceases 3 residues before the CDR3 finishes, and the germline J gene fills in the end. The CDR3 covers 14 residues. V trimming: 3 bases; J trimming: 0 bases; junction bases outside the gene matches: 1. Germline CDR1 is SGHTA and CDR2 is FQGNSA.

About this clone itself: The read falls 3 residues short of the CDR3 end, and the missing part is taken from the germline J gene. The rearrangement uses TRBV7-9 and TRBJ2-7; D might be TRBD1 (6 bases). V lost 5 bases, J lost 6 bases, and 17 bases lay in between. This CDR3 has 14 amino acids. The V gene's germline CDR1 is SEHNR and CDR2 FQNEAQ (reference sequence). Here the CDR3 reads CASSPGNRAGEQYF. The sequenced part of the CDR3 DNA is TGTGCCAGCAGCCCTGGAAACAGGGCGGGCGAG.

A word on this clone: The CDR3 goes on 3 residues after the read ends, and that part is filled in from the germline J gene. V usage is TRBV15 and J usage is TRBJ2-5, with a possible D match to TRBD2 (7 bases). Trimming took off 8 bases at V and 5 bases at J, with 18 bases between the two ends. Germline CDR1 is LNHNV and CDR2 is YYDKDF (reference sequence). The CDR3 consists of 14 residues. The CDR3 region is CATGGVGGAETQYF. The sequenced part of the CDR3 DNA is TGTGCCACCGGGGGAGTGGGGGGGGCGGAGACC.

As regards this clone: The CDR3 end falls 3 residues outside the read, so it is completed with the germline J gene. The chain links TRBV5-4 to TRBJ1-2; 8 bases match TRBD1. V shed 4 bases and J 1 base; nucleotides not matched to a gene: 6. The germline CDR1 and CDR2 sequences are SGHNT and YYREEE (reference sequence). CDR3 length equals 15 residues. Partial CDR3 DNA: TGTGCCAGCAGCACAGGACAGGGACGTAACTATGGC. Its protein product is CASSTGQGRNYG. The whole CDR3 reads CASSTGQGRNYGYTF.

On this clone itself: The CDR3 is cut off 3 residues early in the read; its end comes from the germline J gene. V is TRBV2 and J is TRBJ2-5, with 9 bases aligning to TRBD2. This CDR3 spans 16 amino acids. Losses at the gene ends were 3 bases for V and 5 bases for J; bases not matched to a gene: 10. Germline values: CDR1 SNHLY, CDR2 FYNNEI. The sequenced part of the CDR3 DNA is TGTGCCAGCAGTGATTCGACTAGCGGTCCTGGGGAGACC. Translating it yields CASSDSTSGPGET. The whole CDR3 reads CASSDSTSGPGETQYF.

On this clone itself: The missing CDR3 end, 3 residues past where the read stops, is filled in from the germline J gene. The chain joins TRBV6-4 to TRBJ1-2; 7 bases fit TRBD1. The CDR3 length is 16 residues. V lost 1 base to trimming and J lost 0 bases; unmatched junction nucleotides: 5. The V gene's germline CDR1 is MRHNA and CDR2 SNTAGT. CDR3 residues: CASSDWGQKANYGYTF. Partial CDR3 DNA: TGTGCCAGCAGTGACTGGGGACAGAAAGCTAACTATGGC.

Turning to this clone: The sequence runs out 3 residues before the end of the CDR3; the remainder is reconstructed from the germline J gene. The V call is TRBV5-1, the J call TRBJ1-2; TRBD1 aligns across 7 bases. The CDR3 has 15 amino acids. Germline loops: CDR1 SGHRS, CDR2 YFSETQ. The junction had 6 bases not matched to a gene; V was cut back by 0 bases and J by 4 bases. The CDR3 is CASSLDRDSPYGYTF. The CDR3 bases that were read are TGCGCCAGCAGCTTGGACCGGGACAGTCCCTATGGC.